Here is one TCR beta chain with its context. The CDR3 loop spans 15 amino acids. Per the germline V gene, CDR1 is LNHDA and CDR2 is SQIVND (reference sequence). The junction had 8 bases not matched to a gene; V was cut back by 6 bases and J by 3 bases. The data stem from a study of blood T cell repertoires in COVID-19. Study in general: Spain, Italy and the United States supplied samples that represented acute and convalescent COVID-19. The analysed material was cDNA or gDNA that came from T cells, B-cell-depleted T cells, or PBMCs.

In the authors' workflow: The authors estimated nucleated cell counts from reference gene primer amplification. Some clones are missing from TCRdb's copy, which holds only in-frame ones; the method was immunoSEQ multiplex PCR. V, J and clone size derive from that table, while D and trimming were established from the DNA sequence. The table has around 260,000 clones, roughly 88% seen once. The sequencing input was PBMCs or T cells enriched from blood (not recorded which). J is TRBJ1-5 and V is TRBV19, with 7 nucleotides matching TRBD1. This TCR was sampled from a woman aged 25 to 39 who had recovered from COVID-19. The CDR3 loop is CASSDDRVYNQPQHF. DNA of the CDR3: TGTGCCAGTAGCGACGACAGGGTTTACAATCAGCCCCAGCATTTT.